This TCR beta chain was retrieved from a study of blood T cell repertoires in COVID-19. Study summary: The cDNA or gDNA used as material had been derived from T cells, B-cell-depleted T cells, or PBMCs.

Authors' analysis steps: Amplification from reference gene primers served as the basis for estimated nucleated cell counts. Measured with immunoSEQ multiplex PCR; TCRdb has only the in-frame clones, and not every one. Clonal size and the V and J genes are those of that table, whereas D and trimming came from the DNA. In the table there are about 160,000 clones, just under 85% of which are singletons. V dropped 2 bases and J dropped 9 bases, with 10 bases sitting between them. CDR3 length: 11 amino acids. Per the germline V gene, CDR1 is GTSNPN and CDR2 is SVGIG (reference sequence). This clone was seen only a few times.

This chain links TRBV30 with TRBJ2-5; D not certain. The TCR originated in a woman older than 75 with acute or convalescent COVID-19. The specimen was peripheral blood. CDR3 nucleotides: TGTGCCTGGAGTTCCCCGGTGTCCCAGTACTTC. Its translation: CAWSSPVSQYF.